Detailed here is one T cell receptor beta chain. TCRdb fed the RT-PCR reads into MiXCR, producing one record per CDR3 protein. Here the sample spans some 92,000 distinct CDR3 sequences, about 48% being singletons. This specimen belongs to a study of patients and donors after allogeneic stem cell transplantation. There are 13 residues in the CDR3. The germline gives CDR1 SGHTA, CDR2 FQGNSA. The V end lost 1 base, the J end lost 4 bases, and 7 bases lay between the germline ends. The source is a human donor who was either an allogeneic HSCT recipient or a stem cell or donor lymphocyte infusion donor (not recorded which). It is not recorded whose cells these are; they may come from a transplant donor. This chain joins TRBV7-2 and TRBJ1-2; no reliable D call. The sample comprised blood, either unsorted or a sorted T cell fraction (not recorded which). CDR3 protein: CASSLEAFYGYTF. CDR3 bases: TGTGCCAGCAGCTTAGAGGCCTTCTATGGCTACACCTTC.